This T cell receptor (beta chain) was identified during a study of blood T cell repertoires in COVID-19. About the research overall: COVID-19 samples from acute and convalescent phases originated in the United States, Italy and Spain. PBMCs, B-cell-depleted T cells, or T cells were the source of the cDNA or gDNA that made up the material.

Original methodology: From reference gene primer amplification, estimates of nucleated cell counts were derived. Sequencing was performed with immunoSEQ multiplex PCR; in TCRdb, only in-frame clones are kept and a portion is missing. The DNA gave D and trimming, while V, J and clone size come from that table. The sample includes under 250,000 clones, roughly 80% of them seen just once. The origin of this receptor is a woman in her seventies with active or convalescent COVID-19. Sequenced sample: peripheral blood.

For the CDR3, the DNA is TGTGCCATCAGTGAGCGTACTAGCGGGAGCGGGGAGCTGTTTTTT. As protein: CAISERTSGSGELFF. The chain recombines TRBV10-3 with TRBJ2-2; 11 bases match TRBD2. This CDR3 spans 15 amino acids. Germline-derived CDR1 and CDR2 are ENHRY and SYGVKD. The junction had 3 bases not matched to a gene; V was cut back by 2 bases and J by 7 bases.